This T cell receptor beta chain appears in the sequencing data of a study of identical twins. Using its own MiXCR run on the 5' RACE reads, TCRdb lists one record per CDR3 protein. This table holds about 520,000 distinct CDR3 sequences, about 20% found once. This clonotype was counted at least ten times. Separately, the same data were catalogued under a study of T cells expressing NK-cell markers. In that study: An anti-gamma-delta TCR antibody confined sorting to alpha-beta TCR T cells across several of the experiments.

The receptor's source is a woman aged 18-29 years in good health. Sequencing was performed on CD4+ T cells sorted from blood.

The CDR3: CASSAASGHTDTQYF. CDR3 in DNA: TGTGCCAGCAGTGCCGCTAGCGGGCACACAGATACGCAGTATTTT. The gene calls are TRBV6-1 and TRBJ2-3, with TRBD2 matching 8 bases. The CDR3 loop spans 15 amino acids. V lost 4 bases, J lost 2 bases, and 5 bases stayed unmatched. The germline gives CDR1 MNHNS, CDR2 SASEGT.